Described below is a single T cell receptor beta chain sequence and its context. Its target is unknown. A read error may explain this, as a much larger clone is one base away. This entry belongs to a study of blood T cells in healthy people across ages. Study-level points and caveats: TCR beta diversity tracked closely with naive T cell percentage. Per million T cells, the diversity of TCR beta decreased roughly linearly as age advanced.

This CDR3 has 15 residues. The V gene's germline CDR1 is ENHRY and CDR2 SYGVKD. Together with a sample-barcoded 5' primer, a J-beta primer mix was included in a second PCR lasting roughly 6 to 12 cycles. TCRdb used MiXCR to reprocess the 5' RACE reads, holding one entry per CDR3 protein. The sample has about 1.5 million distinct CDR3 sequences, approximately 43% seen once; the top ten hold less than 5%. Source material: blood. This receptor was taken from a woman aged 18-30 years in good health. The rearrangement joins TRBV10-3 to TRBJ2-3, with D perhaps matching TRBD2 (6 bases). The CDR3 DNA follows: TGTGCCACCAGTGAAAGGGACTTTCCCACAGATACGCAGTATTTT. This translates into CATSERDFPTDTQYF.